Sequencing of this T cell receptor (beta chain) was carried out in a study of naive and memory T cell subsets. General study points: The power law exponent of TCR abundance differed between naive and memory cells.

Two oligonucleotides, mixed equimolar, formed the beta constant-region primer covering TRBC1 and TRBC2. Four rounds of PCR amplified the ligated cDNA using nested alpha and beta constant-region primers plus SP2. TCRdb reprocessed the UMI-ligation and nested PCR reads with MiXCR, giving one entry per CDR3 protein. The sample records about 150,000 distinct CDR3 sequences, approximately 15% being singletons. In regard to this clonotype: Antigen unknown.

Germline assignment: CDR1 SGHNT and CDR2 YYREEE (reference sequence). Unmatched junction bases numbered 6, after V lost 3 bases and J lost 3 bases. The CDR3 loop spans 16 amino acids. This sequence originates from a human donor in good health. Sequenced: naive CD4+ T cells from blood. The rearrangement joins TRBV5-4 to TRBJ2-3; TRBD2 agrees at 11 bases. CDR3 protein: CASSSPLAGATDTQYF. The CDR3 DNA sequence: TGTGCCAGCAGCTCTCCACTAGCGGGAGCTACAGATACGCAGTATTTT.